Included here is one T cell receptor (beta chain) sequence, with context. The data stem from a study of blood T cell repertoires in COVID-19. Germline CDR1 MNHEY, CDR2 SMNVEV (reference sequence). The junction had 9 bases not matched to a gene; V was cut back by 5 bases and J by 4 bases. There are 15 residues in the CDR3. Here immunoSEQ multiplex PCR was the method, and the copy in TCRdb shows in-frame clones only, minus some. The data contain roughly 380,000 clones, more than 75% of them singletons. The clonotype originates from a man aged 25-40 years who had recovered from COVID-19. The V gene is TRBV27, the J gene TRBJ2-7, with TRBD1 identical over 9 bases. The specimen sequenced was PBMCs or T cells enriched from blood (not recorded which). The CDR3 reads CASSPRQGVEYEQYF. The CDR3 DNA is TGTGCCAGCAGTCCACGACAGGGGGTTGAATACGAGCAGTACTTC.